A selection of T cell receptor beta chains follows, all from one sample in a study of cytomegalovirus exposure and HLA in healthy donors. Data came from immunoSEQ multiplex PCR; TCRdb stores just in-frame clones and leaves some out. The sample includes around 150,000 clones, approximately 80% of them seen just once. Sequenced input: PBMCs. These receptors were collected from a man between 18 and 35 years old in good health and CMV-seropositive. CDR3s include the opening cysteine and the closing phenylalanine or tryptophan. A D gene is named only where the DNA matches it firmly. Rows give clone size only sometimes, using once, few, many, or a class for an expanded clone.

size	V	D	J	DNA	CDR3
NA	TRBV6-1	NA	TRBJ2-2	TGTGCCAGCAGTGAAGGAGGGTCCGGGGAGCTGTTTTTT	CASSEGGSGELFF
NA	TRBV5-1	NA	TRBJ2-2	TGCGCCAGCAGCCTGAGGGGGGGTACAAAAAGTACCGGGGAGCTGTTTTTT	CASSLRGGTKSTGELFF
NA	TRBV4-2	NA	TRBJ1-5	TGTGCCAGCAGCCAAGAAGGGGATCAGCCCCAGCATTTT	CASSQEGDQPQHF
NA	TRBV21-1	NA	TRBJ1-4	NA	CASSKKGVGTGNEKLFF
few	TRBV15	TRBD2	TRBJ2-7	TGTGCCACCAGCAGGGGAGGGACCTACGAGCAGTACTTC	CATSRGGTYEQYF
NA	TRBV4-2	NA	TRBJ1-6	TGTGCCAGCAGCCAAGATCTTTCGGGAGGTAATTCACCCCTCCACTTT	CASSQDLSGGNSPLHF
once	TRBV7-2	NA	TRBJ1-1	TGTGCCAGCAGCTTTAGACTCAACACTGAAGCTTTCTTT	CASSFRLNTEAFF
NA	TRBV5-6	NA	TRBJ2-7	TGTGCCAGCAGCTTGGAGGAGGGTCTCTACGAGCAGTACTTC	CASSLEEGLYEQYF
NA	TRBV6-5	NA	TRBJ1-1	TGTGCCAGCAGTGAAAGTGGGCCCAATCGGGCTTTCTTT	CASSESGPNRAFF
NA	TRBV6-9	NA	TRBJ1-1	TGTGCCAGCAGCCGGGGGGGCGCGACGGGCACTGAAGCTTTCTTT	CASSRGGATGTEAFF
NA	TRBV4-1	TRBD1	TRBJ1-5	TGCGCCAGCAGTGCCGGACAGGGGACGGGTGGCAATCAGCCCCAGCATTTT	CASSAGQGTGGNQPQHF
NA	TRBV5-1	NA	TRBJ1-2	TGCGCCAGCAGCGAGGACGGGATCTATGGCTACACCTTC	CASSEDGIYGYTF
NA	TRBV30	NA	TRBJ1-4	TGTGCCTGGAATGGTGGTAGGAGAAATGAAAAACTGTTTTTT	CAWNGGRRNEKLFF
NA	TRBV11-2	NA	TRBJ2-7	TGTGCCAGCAGCTTAGCGTCCTACGAGCAGTACTTC	CASSLASYEQYF
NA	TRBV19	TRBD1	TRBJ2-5	TGTGCCAGTAGTATAAGGGACAGGGGGGTCCAGGAGACCCAGTACTTC	CASSIRDRGVQETQYF
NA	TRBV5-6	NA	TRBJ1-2	TGTGCCAGCAGCTTGGCCGGGAGTAACTATGGCTACACCTTC	CASSLAGSNYGYTF
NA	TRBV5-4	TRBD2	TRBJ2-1	TGTGCCAGCAGCTTGGAGGCTAGCGGCTCCCACAATGAGCAGTTCTTC	CASSLEASGSHNEQFF
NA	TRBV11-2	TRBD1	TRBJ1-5	TGTGCCAGCAGCTTGGGACAGGGAAACAATCAGCCCCAGCATTTT	CASSLGQGNNQPQHF
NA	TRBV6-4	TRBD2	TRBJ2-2	TGTGCCAGCAGTGACGAAGCGGGGGGGCCAAGCACCGGGGAGCTGTTTTTT	CASSDEAGGPSTGELFF
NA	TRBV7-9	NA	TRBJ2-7	TGTGCCAGCAGCTTCCAGGGGTTAGGGTACGAGCAGTACTTC	CASSFQGLGYEQYF
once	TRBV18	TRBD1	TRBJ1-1	TGTGCCAGCTCAACACAGGGGGCTATTGAAGCTTTCTTT	CASSTQGAIEAFF
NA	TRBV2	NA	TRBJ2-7	TGTGCCAGCAGGAATTCAGGGTCCTCCTACGAGCAGTACTTC	CASRNSGSSYEQYF
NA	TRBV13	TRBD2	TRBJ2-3	TGTGCCAGCAGTCATACTAGCGGTCCAACCACAGATACGCAGTATTTT	CASSHTSGPTTDTQYF
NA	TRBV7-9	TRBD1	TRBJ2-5	TGTGCCAGCAGCTCCACTCCAGGGGGCGCGGGGACCCAGTACTTC	CASSSTPGGAGTQYF
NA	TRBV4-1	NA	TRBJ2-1	TGCGCCAGCAGGGGGACTTCAGGGAATGAGCAGTTCTTC	CASRGTSGNEQFF
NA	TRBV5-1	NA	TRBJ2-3	TGCGCCAGCAGCTTGGCACAGAGCACAGATACGCAGTATTTT	CASSLAQSTDTQYF